Below, 16 T cell receptor beta chains from the same sample are listed, as sequenced in a study of shared clonotypes between healthy human individuals. Assay: immunoSEQ multiplex PCR; the TCRdb copy retains only in-frame clones and omits some. This sample has millions of clones; roughly 94% occur once, and the top ten carry around 0.13%. Material: naive CD4+ T cells sorted from blood. Subset described: CD45RA+ positively selected. Every receptor here comes from a young man in good health.

The genes are TRBV6-1 and TRBJ2-2; tentative D call: TRBD2 (6 bases). Trimming removed 0 bases at V and 5 bases at J, with 10 bases between. Germline CDR1 MNHNS, CDR2 SASEGT. The CDR3 totals 15 residues. CDR3 DNA: TGTGCCAGCAGTGAAGCGTTTGGGGGGACCGGGGAGCTGTTTTTT. Its protein is CASSEAFGGTGELFF.

The chain has TRBV28 and TRBJ2-7; 7 nucleotides agree with TRBD1. This CDR3 region has 15 residues. The ends lost 0 bases at V and 0 bases at J; junction bases unmatched: 2. Germline CDR1 and CDR2: MDHEN and SYDVKM. As DNA, the CDR3 is TGTGCCAGCAGTTTATGGACAGGGCACTCCTACGAGCAGTACTTC. This translates into CASSLWTGHSYEQYF.

The rearrangement joins TRBV7-8 to TRBJ2-7; D is unresolved. Between the trimmed V and J ends, which lost 3 bases and 7 bases, there was a span of 10 bases. The germline gives CDR1 SGHVS, CDR2 FQNEAQ. CDR3 size: 12 residues. The CDR3 DNA is TGTGCCAGCAGCTTCTTCCTTGGGGAGCAGTACTTC. Amino acids: CASSFFLGEQYF.

The chain carries TRBV9 and TRBJ2-1; TRBD2 is a possible D gene (7 bases). Germline V CDR1 and CDR2: SGDLS, YYNGEE. Trimming removed 4 bases from V and 6 bases from J, with 17 bases in between. This CDR3 contains 15 residues. The CDR3 loop reads CASSPQGGGSNEQFF. CDR3 nucleotide sequence: TGTGCCAGCAGCCCCCAAGGGGGGGGGAGCAATGAGCAGTTCTTC. The variable domain in full, completed from reference TRBV9 and TRBJ2-1, reads DSGVTQTPKHLITATGQRVTLRCSPRSGDLSVYWYQQSLDQGLQFLIQYYNGEERAKGNILERFSAQQFPDLHSELNLSSLELGDSALYFCASSPQGGGSNEQFFGPGTRLTVL.

This chain joins TRBV5-1 and TRBJ2-7; the match to TRBD2 covers 8 bases. Per the germline V gene, CDR1 is SGHRS and CDR2 is YFSETQ. The V and J ends lost 3 bases and 3 bases, in that order; junction bases with no gene match: 20. This CDR3 has 19 amino acids. CDR3 in amino acids: CASSSRNPTSRLASYEQYF. For the CDR3, the DNA is TGCGCCAGCAGCTCCCGAAACCCGACCTCCCGACTAGCGAGCTACGAGCAGTACTTC.

The J gene is TRBJ2-3, the V gene TRBV2, with 7 bases matching TRBD1. The CDR3 loop spans 14 amino acids. In germline, CDR1 is SNHLY, CDR2 FYNNEI. V lost 6 bases to trimming and J lost 5 bases; unmatched junction nucleotides: 8. The CDR3 loop is CASSQDRVEDTQYF. Written as DNA, the CDR3 is TGTGCCAGCAGCCAAGACAGGGTCGAAGATACGCAGTATTTT.

This sequence joins TRBV12-5 and TRBJ1-1; perhaps TRBD1 as D (5 bases). V was pared by 7 bases and J by 4 bases, with 19 bases between. Germline CDR1 and CDR2: LGHNT and FRNRAP. The length of the CDR3 is 15 residues. The CDR3 DNA is TGTGCTAGTGCCTTGGGGGGAGGTGGTACCACTGAAGCTTTCTTT. Its translation: CASALGGGGTTEAFF.

J is TRBJ1-3 and V is TRBV4-1; no clear D gene. Germline CDR1 reads MGHRA; CDR2 reads YSYEKL. V lost 4 bases to trimming and J lost 3 bases, with 13 bases between them. This CDR3 comprises 15 residues. The CDR3, as DNA: TGCGCCAGCAGCCCCTTTCACCAGGTTGGAAACACCATATATTTT. It encodes CASSPFHQVGNTIYF.

This clone appeared a few times. V is TRBV5-1 and J is TRBJ1-2; D is possibly TRBD1 (5 bases). This CDR3 has 13 residues. Trimming left V 4 bases short and J 7 bases short, with 14 bases between. Germline lookup yields CDR1 SGHRS and CDR2 YFSETQ. CDR3 sequence (DNA): TGCGCCAGCAGCCCCGACAGTTTTGTTGGCTACACCTTC. Encoded protein: CASSPDSFVGYTF.

The gene calls are TRBV7-8 and TRBJ2-7; TRBD2 agrees at 12 bases. CDR3 length: 17 residues. After removal of 3 bases from V and 3 bases from J, the junction contained 9 bases not matched to a gene. Germline CDR1 and CDR2: SGHVS and FQNEAQ. This CDR3 reads CASSFRGASGGVYEQYF. In DNA, the CDR3 is TGTGCCAGCAGCTTCCGCGGGGCTAGCGGGGGGGTCTACGAGCAGTACTTC.

The V and J genes are TRBV10-1 and TRBJ2-7; D not resolved. The V end lost 0 bases, the J end lost 3 bases, and 6 bases lay between the germline ends. Germline CDR1 and CDR2: WNHNN and SYGVQD (reference sequence). The length of the CDR3 is 13 residues. The CDR3 loop is CASSESRNYEQYF. CDR3 nucleotides: TGCGCCAGCAGTGAGTCTCGCAACTACGAGCAGTACTTC.

The CDR3 spells CASSQYRWEQYF. The CDR3 DNA reads TGCGCCAGCAGTCAATACAGGTGGGAGCAGTACTTC. The chain uses TRBV23-1 and TRBJ2-7; D may be TRBD1 (5 bases). TRBV23-1 is flagged as an ORF with uncertain function. The length of the CDR3 is 12 residues. Trimming left V 1 base short and J 7 bases short, with 8 bases between.

This rearrangement joins TRBV7-9 to TRBJ1-1; D not resolved. From germline, CDR1 is SEHNR and CDR2 FQNEAQ (reference sequence). Trimming stripped 7 bases from V and 3 bases from J, with 24 bases between. The CDR3 covers 17 residues. This chain's CDR3 is CASTNPGVGNVDTEAFF. CDR3 nucleotide sequence: TGTGCCAGCACCAACCCGGGCGTTGGGAATGTGGACACTGAAGCTTTCTTT.

The chain joins TRBV7-9 to TRBJ2-7; tentatively, D is TRBD2 (6 bases). V dropped 5 bases and J dropped 0 bases, with 14 bases sitting between them. This CDR3 spans 15 amino acids. Germline V gene lookup returns CDR1 SEHNR and CDR2 FQNEAQ (reference sequence). This CDR3 reads CASSQGLTDSYEQYF. The CDR3 DNA reads TGTGCCAGCAGCCAGGGACTGACGGACTCCTACGAGCAGTACTTC.

The chain recombines TRBV19 with TRBJ2-7; TRBD1 is a possible D gene (6 bases). CDR1 is LNHDA and CDR2 is SQIVND in the germline V gene (reference sequence). Trimming left V 8 bases short and J 4 bases short, with 21 bases between. CDR3 length equals 15 residues. The CDR3 reads CASSPRRTELYEQYF. CDR3 coding DNA: TGTGCCAGTTCTCCAAGGCGGACAGAATTATACGAGCAGTACTTC.

V and J are TRBV10-3 and TRBJ2-7; 7 nucleotides line up with TRBD1. This CDR3 comprises 12 residues. The ends lost 7 bases at V and 6 bases at J; junction bases unmatched: 6. The V gene's germline CDR1 is ENHRY and CDR2 SYGVKD. The CDR3: CAIKLTGVEQYF. In nucleotides, the CDR3 is TGTGCCATCAAATTAACAGGGGTCGAGCAGTACTTC.